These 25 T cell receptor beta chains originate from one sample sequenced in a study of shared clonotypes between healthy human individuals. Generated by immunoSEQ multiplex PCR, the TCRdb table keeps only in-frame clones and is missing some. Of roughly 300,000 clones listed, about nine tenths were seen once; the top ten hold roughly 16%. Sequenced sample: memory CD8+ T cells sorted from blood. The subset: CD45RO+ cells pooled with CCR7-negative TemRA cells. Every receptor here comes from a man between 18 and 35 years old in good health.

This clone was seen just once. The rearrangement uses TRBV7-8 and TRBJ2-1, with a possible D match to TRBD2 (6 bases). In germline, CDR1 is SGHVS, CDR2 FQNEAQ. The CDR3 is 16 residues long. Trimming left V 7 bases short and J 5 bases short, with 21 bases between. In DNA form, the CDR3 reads TGTGCCAGCACCCTACACGGCGAGCGGGCAGACAATGAGCAGTTCTTC. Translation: CASTLHGERADNEQFF.

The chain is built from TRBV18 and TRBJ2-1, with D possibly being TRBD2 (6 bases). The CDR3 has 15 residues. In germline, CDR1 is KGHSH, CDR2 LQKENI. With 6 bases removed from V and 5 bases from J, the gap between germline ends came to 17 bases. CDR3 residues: CASSVRREYNNEQFF. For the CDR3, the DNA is TGTGCCAGCTCGGTTCGGAGGGAGTATAACAATGAGCAGTTCTTC.

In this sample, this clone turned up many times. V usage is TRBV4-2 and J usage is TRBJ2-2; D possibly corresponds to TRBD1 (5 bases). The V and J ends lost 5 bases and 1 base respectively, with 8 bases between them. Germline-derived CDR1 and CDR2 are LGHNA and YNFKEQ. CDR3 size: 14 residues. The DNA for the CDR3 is TGTGCCAGCAGCTTGCAGGGGAACACCGGGGAGCTGTTTTTT. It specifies CASSLQGNTGELFF.

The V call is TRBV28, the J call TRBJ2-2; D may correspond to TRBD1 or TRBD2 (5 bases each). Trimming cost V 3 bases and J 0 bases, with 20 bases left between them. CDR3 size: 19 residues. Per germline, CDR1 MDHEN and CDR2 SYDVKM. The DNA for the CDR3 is TGTGCCAGCAGTTTCCCGATCACCGGGACGCAAACGAACACCGGGGAGCTGTTTTTT. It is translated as CASSFPITGTQTNTGELFF.

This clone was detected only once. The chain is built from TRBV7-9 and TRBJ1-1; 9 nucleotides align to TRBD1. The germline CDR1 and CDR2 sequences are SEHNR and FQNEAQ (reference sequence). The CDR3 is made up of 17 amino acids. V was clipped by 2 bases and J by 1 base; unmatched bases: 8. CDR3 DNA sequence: TGTGCCAGCAGCTTATACGGACAGGGGCCTCCGAACACTGAAGCTTTCTTT. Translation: CASSLYGQGPPNTEAFF.

As DNA, the CDR3 is TGTGCCTGGAGCCGAAGCCGACTAGCGCAAGAATACGAGCAGTACTTC. This translates into CAWSRSRLAQEYEQYF. The chain has TRBV30 and TRBJ2-7; 8 nucleotides align to TRBD2. There are 16 residues in the CDR3. The trim removed 3 bases at V and 4 bases at J, leaving 14 bases unmatched. CDR1 GTSNPN and CDR2 SVGIG come from the germline V gene (reference sequence).

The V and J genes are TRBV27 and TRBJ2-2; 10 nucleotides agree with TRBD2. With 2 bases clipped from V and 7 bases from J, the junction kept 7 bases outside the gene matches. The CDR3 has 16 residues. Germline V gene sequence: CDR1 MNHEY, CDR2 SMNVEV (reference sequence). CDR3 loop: CASSLGLAGAGGELFF. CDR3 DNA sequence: TGTGCCAGCAGTTTAGGGCTAGCGGGAGCCGGCGGGGAGCTGTTTTTT.

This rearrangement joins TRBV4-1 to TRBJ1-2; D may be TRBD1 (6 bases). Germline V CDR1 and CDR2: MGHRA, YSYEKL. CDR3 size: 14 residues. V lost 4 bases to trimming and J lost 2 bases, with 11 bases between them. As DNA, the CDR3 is TGCGCCAGCAGCCGATTGAGGGGGAACTATGGCTACACCTTC. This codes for CASSRLRGNYGYTF.

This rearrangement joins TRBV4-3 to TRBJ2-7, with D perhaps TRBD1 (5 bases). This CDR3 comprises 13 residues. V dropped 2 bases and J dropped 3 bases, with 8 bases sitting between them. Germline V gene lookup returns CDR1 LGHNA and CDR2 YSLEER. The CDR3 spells CASSQYQGYEQYF. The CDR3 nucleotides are TGCGCCAGCAGCCAATATCAGGGCTACGAGCAGTACTTC.

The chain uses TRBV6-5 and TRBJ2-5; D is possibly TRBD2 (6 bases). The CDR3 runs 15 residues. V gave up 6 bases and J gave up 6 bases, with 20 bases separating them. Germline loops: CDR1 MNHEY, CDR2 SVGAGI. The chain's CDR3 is CASRRRDEDWKTQYF. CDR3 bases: TGTGCCAGCAGGAGGAGGGACGAGGATTGGAAGACCCAGTACTTC.

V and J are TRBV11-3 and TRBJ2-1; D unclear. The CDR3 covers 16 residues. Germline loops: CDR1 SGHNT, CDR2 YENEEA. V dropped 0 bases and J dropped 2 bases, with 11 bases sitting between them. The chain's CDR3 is CASSLDLMGPYNEQFF. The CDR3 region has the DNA TGTGCCAGCAGCTTAGATTTGATGGGTCCCTACAATGAGCAGTTCTTC.

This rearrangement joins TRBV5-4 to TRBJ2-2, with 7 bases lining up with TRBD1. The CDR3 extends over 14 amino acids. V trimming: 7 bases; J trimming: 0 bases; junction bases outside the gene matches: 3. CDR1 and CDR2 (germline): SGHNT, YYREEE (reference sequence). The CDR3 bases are TGTGCCAGCCGGACAGGCCCGAACACCGGGGAGCTGTTTTTT. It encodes CASRTGPNTGELFF. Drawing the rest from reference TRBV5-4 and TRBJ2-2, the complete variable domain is ETGVTQSPTHLIKTRGQQVTLRCSSQSGHNTVSWYQQALGQGPQFIFQYYREEENGRGNFPPRFSGLQFPNYSSELNVNALELDDSALYLCASRTGPNTGELFFGEGSRLTVL.

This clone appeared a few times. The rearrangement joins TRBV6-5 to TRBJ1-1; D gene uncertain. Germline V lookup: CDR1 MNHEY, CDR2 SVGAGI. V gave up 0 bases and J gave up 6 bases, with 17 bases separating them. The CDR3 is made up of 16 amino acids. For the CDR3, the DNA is TGTGCCAGCAGTTACTCCCGAGGGATGTTTGGCGCTGAAGCTTTCTTT. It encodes CASSYSRGMFGAEAFF.

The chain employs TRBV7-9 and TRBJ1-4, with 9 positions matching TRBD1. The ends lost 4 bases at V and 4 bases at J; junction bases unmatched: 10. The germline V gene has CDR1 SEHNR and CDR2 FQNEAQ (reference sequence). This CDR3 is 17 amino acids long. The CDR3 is CASSSVPGQGSNEKLFF. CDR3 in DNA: TGTGCCAGCAGCTCCGTCCCGGGACAGGGAAGTAATGAAAAACTGTTTTTT.

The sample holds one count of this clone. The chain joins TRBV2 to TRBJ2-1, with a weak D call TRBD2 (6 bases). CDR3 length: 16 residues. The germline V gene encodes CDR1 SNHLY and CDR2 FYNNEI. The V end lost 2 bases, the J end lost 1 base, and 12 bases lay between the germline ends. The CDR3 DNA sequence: TGTGCCAGCAGTGAACAGCGGGCGTTTTCCTACAATGAGCAGTTCTTC. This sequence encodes CASSEQRAFSYNEQFF.

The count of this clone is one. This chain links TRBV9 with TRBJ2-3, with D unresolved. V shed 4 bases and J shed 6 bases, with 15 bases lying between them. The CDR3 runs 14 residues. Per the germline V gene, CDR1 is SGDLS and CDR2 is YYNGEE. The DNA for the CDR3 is TGTGCCAGCAGCCCGATTGGACCGCGTGATACGCAGTATTTT. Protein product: CASSPIGPRDTQYF.

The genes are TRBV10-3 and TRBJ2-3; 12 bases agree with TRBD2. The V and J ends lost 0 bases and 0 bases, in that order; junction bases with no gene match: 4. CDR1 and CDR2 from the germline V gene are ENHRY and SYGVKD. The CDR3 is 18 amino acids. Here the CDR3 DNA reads TGTGCCATCAGTGAGTCGGCCGGGACTAGCGGGAGCACAGATACGCAGTATTTT. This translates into CAISESAGTSGSTDTQYF.

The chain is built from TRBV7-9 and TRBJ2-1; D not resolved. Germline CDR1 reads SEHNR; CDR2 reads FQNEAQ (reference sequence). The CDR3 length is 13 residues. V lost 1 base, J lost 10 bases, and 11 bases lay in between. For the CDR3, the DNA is TGTGCCAGCAGCTTAGGTTCGGCAGCCGAGCAGTTCTTC. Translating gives CASSLGSAAEQFF.

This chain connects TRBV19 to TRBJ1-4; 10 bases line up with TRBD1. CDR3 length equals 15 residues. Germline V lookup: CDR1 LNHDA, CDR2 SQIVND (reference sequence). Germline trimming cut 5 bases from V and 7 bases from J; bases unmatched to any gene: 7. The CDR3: CASSVGTGVFEKLFF. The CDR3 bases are TGTGCCAGTAGTGTGGGGACAGGGGTATTTGAAAAACTGTTTTTT.

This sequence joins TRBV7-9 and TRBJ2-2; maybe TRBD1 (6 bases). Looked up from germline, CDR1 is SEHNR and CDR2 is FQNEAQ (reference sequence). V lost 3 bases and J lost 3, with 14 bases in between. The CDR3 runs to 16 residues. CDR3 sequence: CASSFLWTEYTGELFF. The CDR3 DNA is TGTGCCAGCAGCTTCTTATGGACAGAGTACACCGGGGAGCTGTTTTTT.

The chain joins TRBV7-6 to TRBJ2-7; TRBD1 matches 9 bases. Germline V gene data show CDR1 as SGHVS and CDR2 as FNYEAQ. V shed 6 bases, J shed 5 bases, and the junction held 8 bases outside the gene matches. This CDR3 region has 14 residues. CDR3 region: CASSSDRGFHEQYF. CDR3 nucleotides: TGTGCCAGCAGTTCGGACAGGGGATTCCACGAGCAGTACTTC.

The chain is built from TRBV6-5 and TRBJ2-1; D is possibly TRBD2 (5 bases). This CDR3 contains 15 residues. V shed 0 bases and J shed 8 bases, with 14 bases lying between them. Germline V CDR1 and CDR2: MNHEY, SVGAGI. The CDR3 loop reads CASSYSTGSVDEQFF. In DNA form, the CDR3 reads TGTGCCAGCAGTTACTCGACGGGGTCAGTGGATGAGCAGTTCTTC.

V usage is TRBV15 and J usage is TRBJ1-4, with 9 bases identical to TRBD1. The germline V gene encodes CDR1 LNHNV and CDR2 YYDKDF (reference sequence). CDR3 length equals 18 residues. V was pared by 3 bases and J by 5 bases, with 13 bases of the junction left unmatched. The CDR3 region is CATSREMRRDRANEKLFF. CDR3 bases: TGTGCCACCAGCAGGGAGATGAGACGGGACAGGGCAAATGAAAAACTGTTTTTT.

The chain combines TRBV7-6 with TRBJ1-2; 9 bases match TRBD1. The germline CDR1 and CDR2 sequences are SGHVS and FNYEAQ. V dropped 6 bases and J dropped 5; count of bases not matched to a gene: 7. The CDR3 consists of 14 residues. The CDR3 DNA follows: TGTGCCAGCAGTCGGGGGACAGGGATGTATGGCTACACCTTC. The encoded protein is CASSRGTGMYGYTF. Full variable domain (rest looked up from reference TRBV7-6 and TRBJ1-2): GAGVSQSPRYKVTKRGQDVALRCDPISGHVSLYWYRQALGQGPEFLTYFNYEAQQDKSGLPNDRFSAERPEGSISTLTIQRTEQRDSAMYRCASSRGTGMYGYTFGSGTRLTVV.

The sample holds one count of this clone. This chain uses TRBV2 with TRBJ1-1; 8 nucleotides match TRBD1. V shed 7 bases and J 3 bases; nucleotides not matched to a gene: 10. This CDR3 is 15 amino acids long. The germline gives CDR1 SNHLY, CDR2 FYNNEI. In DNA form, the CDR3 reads TGTGCCAGCATTCAGACAGGGGACGGTGACACTGAAGCTTTCTTT. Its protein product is CASIQTGDGDTEAFF. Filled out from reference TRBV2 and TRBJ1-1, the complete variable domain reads EPEVTQTPSHQVTQMGQEVILRCVPISNHLYFYWYRQILGQKVEFLVSFYNNEISEKSEIFDDQFSVERPDGSNFTLKIRSTKLEDSAMYFCASIQTGDGDTEAFFGQGTRLTVV.